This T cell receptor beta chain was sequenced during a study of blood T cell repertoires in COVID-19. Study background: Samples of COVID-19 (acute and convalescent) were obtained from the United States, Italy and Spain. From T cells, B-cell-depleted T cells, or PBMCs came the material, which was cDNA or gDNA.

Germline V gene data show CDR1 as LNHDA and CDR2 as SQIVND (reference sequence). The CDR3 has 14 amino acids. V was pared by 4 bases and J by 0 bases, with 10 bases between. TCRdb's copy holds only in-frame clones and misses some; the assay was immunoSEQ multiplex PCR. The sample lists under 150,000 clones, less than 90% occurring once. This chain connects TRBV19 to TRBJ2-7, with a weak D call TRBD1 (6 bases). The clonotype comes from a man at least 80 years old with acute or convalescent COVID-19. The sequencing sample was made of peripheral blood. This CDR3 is CASSKDSLSYEQYF. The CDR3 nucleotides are TGTGCCAGTAGTAAGGACAGCCTCTCCTACGAGCAGTACTTC. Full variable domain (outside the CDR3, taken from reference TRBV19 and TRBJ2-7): DGGITQSPKYLFRKEGQNVTLSCEQNLNHDAMYWYRQDPGQGLRLIYYSQIVNDFQKGDIAEGYSVSREKKESFPLTVTSAQKNPTAFYLCASSKDSLSYEQYFGPGTRLTVT.